This T cell receptor beta chain is from a study of cytomegalovirus exposure and HLA in healthy donors. Vbeta (60) and Jbeta (13) primers were used in the PCR. Data came from immunoSEQ multiplex PCR; TCRdb stores just in-frame clones and leaves some out. The sample yields about 94,000 clones, around four fifths seen once. Trimming stripped 5 bases from V and 5 bases from J, with 15 bases between. The CDR3 length is 14 residues. The germline gives CDR1 PRHDT, CDR2 FYEKMQ (reference sequence). The sample comprised PBMCs. This clonotype originated in a woman aged 55 to 70 in good health and CMV-seronegative. The rearrangement links TRBV13 to TRBJ1-1; D remains ambiguous. The CDR3 coding sequence is TGTGCCAGCAGCCCAATACTCAGGAGGACTGAAGCTTTCTTT. Translated: CASSPILRRTEAFF.